This section outlines one T cell receptor beta chain sequence together with its context. The clone's antigen remains unknown. Per-nucleotide qualities are absent, and no much larger clonotype sits a single base away. The CDR3 covers 14 residues, taking in both the cysteine and the phenylalanine. Of all the DNA, just the CDR3 is kept, 42 bases in frame from base 1. CDR1 SGHRS and CDR2 YFSETQ are derived from the germline V gene. The junction carries 14 bases between V and J, which are trimmed by 3 bases and 5 bases respectively. This sample stems from a study of shared clonotypes between healthy human individuals (dated by TCRdb to about 2020). Regarding the study in general: The cohort comprised two women and three men aged 18 to 49 years. Blood TCR repertoires of four to six healthy adults were deeply sequenced to estimate repertoire size and the extent of clonotype sharing between individuals. Libraries were prepared and TCR repertoires were sequenced by different laboratories using diverse techniques, in order to increase sequencing depth and limit assay-specific biases. Each donor's leukapheresis produced roughly between roughly 0.94 and 9.5 billion PBMCs. For each donor, CD4 naive and CD4 memory were each run on three plates, CD8 naive on two plates, and CD8 memory on one plate. Paper-wide results and their limitations: When a few donors were compared, the shared fraction of clonotypes was around 5% for naive CD4, around 4% for naive CD8, about 2.5% for memory CD4, and 0.35% to 0.4% for memory CD8. Because the study included a small number of donors, the genetic and exposure-history diversity represented was limited. Sampling was restricted to blood, and TCR repertoires in tissues likely differ from the TCR repertoires found in blood. Pairwise subsampling led to the expectation that sequencing depth would affect the degree of clonotype sharing among donors. Rarefaction of sorted-subset datasets indicated incomplete sequencing despite the large sequencing depth. Higher generation probabilities were observed for clonotypes shared by all four sorted-subset donors than for non-shared clonotypes. Estimated clonotype richness was generally larger for naive than for memory subsets.

Healthy HIV-negative adults with no recently reported acute infections or vaccinations were included as donors. All donors were Caucasian adults living in Nashville, Tennessee, USA. CD4+ T cells were enriched by magnetic negative selection; naive cells were then positively selected on CD45RA, and the negative fraction formed the memory subset. After blood collection by leukapheresis, PBMCs were isolated using Ficoll-Histopaque density gradient centrifugation and then cryopreserved in the vapor phase of liquid nitrogen. Purity and quantity of every magnetically sorted T cell population were checked by analytical flow cytometry. Each sorted fraction had its genomic DNA isolated and then quantified by UV absorbance on a Nanodrop 2000c. TCR CDR3 regions were amplified from genomic DNA by multiplex PCR using the deep immunoSEQ assay. Extracted genomic DNA from each cell subset was spread evenly across all wells of several immunoSEQ 96-well plates, with each plate serving as a replicate. For sorted subsets, around 200 ng genomic DNA, equal to approximately 30,000 T cell genomes, was loaded into each replicate PCR. Purified libraries were measured with a Qubit 3.0 fluorometer, size-checked on a Bioanalyzer 2100, and measured again with the KAPA Library Quantification kit. Every immunoSEQ 96-well plate was sequenced on a dedicated single-read 150-cycle Illumina NextSeq 550 flow cell. The study's processing was this. Because only junctional sequences without quality scores were contained in the immunoSEQ output, filtering matching that applied to full-length reads could not be performed. To assign V/J genes and CDR3, sequences were annotated against IMGT germline references using PyIR, a Python wrapper for IgBLAST v1.9. Reads were removed for weak V/J assignments (E-value above 1e-6), missing CDR3, stop codons, out-of-frame junctions, or ambiguous translated residues. A V3J clonotype was defined by an identical inferred V gene, J gene, and CDR3 amino acid sequence. Percentage overlap between repertoires was calculated by dividing the number of shared unique clonotypes by the size of the smaller repertoire. Three approaches were used to assess repertoire richness: RTK rarefaction, the Chao1 estimator, and Recon v2.1 estimates of unobserved clonotypes. Generation probabilities were computed with OLGA for all TCRbeta clonotypes obtained by the gDNA method from four donors. The immuneACCESS repertoire file appears here via TCRdb, limited to in-frame rearrangements. These files lack a portion of the clones; in checked studies, under half of the deficit traces to unresolved V genes, and the cause of the others is not known. V, J and clone size derive from that table, while D and trimming were established from the DNA sequence. The sample includes around 240,000 clones, with 65% to 70% observed a single time. The ten largest account for 11% of the sample.

This clonotype was sampled from a man aged 25-40 years in good health. The sample comprised memory CD4+ T cells sorted from blood. The meaning of the sample's cell subset or site label: CD45RA-negative fraction. Recombination connected TRBV5-1 to TRBJ2-5; matching of 5 bases hints at TRBD1 as the D gene. The sequenced DNA: TGCGCCAGCAGCTCCGCCAACCAGGGTGAGACCCAGTACTTC. Translated, this is CASSSANQGETQYF.